Listed below are T cell receptor beta chains from one sample, sequenced in a study of Ad26.COV2.S vaccination and SARS-CoV-2 variants. TCRdb's table, derived via immunoSEQ multiplex PCR, lists solely in-frame clones and lacks some. The table includes more than 300,000 clones, approximately 80% detected once. Sequencing was performed on peripheral blood, taken in a trial of Ad26.COV2.S vaccine versus placebo. The receptors come from a person aged 18 to 59 who received the Ad26.COV2.S COVID-19 vaccine or a placebo. The CDR3 runs from the conserved cysteine through the conserved F or W. A D gene is named only where the DNA matches it firmly. Rows give clone size only sometimes, using once, few, many, or a class for an expanded clone.

d_call: -
j_call: TRBJ1-5
clone_size: -
v_call: TRBV5-6
cdr3_nt: TGTGCCAGCAGCTTGTTTACAGGTACCCATTCCAATCAGCCCCAGCATTTT
cdr3_aa: CASSLFTGTHSNQPQHF

d_call: TRBD1
j_call: TRBJ2-3
clone_size: -
v_call: TRBV6-4
cdr3_nt: TGTGCCAGCAGCCCAACAGGGGTATCAACAGATACGCAGTATTTT
cdr3_aa: CASSPTGVSTDTQYF

d_call: -
j_call: TRBJ2-2
clone_size: -
v_call: TRBV5-1
cdr3_nt: TGCGCCAGCAGCTTGTCCGCGAACACCGGGGAGCTGTTTTTT
cdr3_aa: CASSLSANTGELFF

d_call: -
j_call: TRBJ1-2
clone_size: -
v_call: TRBV9
cdr3_nt: TGTGCCAGCTCACTTTTGGGGGGGAATGGCTACACCTTC
cdr3_aa: CASSLLGGNGYTF

d_call: -
j_call: TRBJ1-2
clone_size: -
v_call: TRBV3-1/TRBV3-2
cdr3_nt: TGTGCCAGCAGGGGACGGGAAATTAACTATGGCTACACCTTC
cdr3_aa: CASRGREINYGYTF

d_call: -
j_call: TRBJ2-4
clone_size: -
v_call: TRBV3-1/TRBV3-2
cdr3_nt: TGTGCCAGCAGCCAAGGGAGGACGGCGGTGGACATTCAGTACTTC
cdr3_aa: CASSQGRTAVDIQYF

d_call: TRBD1
j_call: TRBJ1-2
clone_size: -
v_call: TRBV5-5
cdr3_nt: TGTGCCAGCAGCCGAGACAGGGTGGGCTATGGCTACACCTTC
cdr3_aa: CASSRDRVGYGYTF

d_call: TRBD1
j_call: TRBJ1-6
clone_size: once
v_call: TRBV18
cdr3_nt: TGTGCCAGCTCCCCGACAGGGAATAATTCACCCCTCCACTTT
cdr3_aa: CASSPTGNNSPLHF

d_call: -
j_call: TRBJ1-5
clone_size: -
v_call: TRBV6-4
cdr3_nt: TGTGCCCCCCGGTGGTCCCAGCATTTT
cdr3_aa: CAPRWSQHF

d_call: -
j_call: TRBJ1-5
clone_size: -
v_call: TRBV7-9
cdr3_nt: TGTGCCAGCAGCTTAGACCAAGGTCAGCCCCAGCATTTT
cdr3_aa: CASSLDQGQPQHF

d_call: -
j_call: TRBJ1-6
clone_size: -
v_call: TRBV5-5
cdr3_nt: TGTGCCAGCAGCTTGAGGCAGGGTAATTCACCCCTCCACTTT
cdr3_aa: CASSLRQGNSPLHF

d_call: -
j_call: TRBJ1-3
clone_size: once
v_call: TRBV5-1
cdr3_nt: TGCGCCAGCAGCTTTTTCGCCCAGGACGGCCGCTCTGGAAACACCATATATTTT
cdr3_aa: CASSFFAQDGRSGNTIYF

d_call: -
j_call: TRBJ1-6
clone_size: few
v_call: TRBV12-3/TRBV12-4
cdr3_nt: TGTGCCAGCAGTTTCCCGGGGTCACCCCTCCACTTT
cdr3_aa: CASSFPGSPLHF

d_call: TRBD2
j_call: TRBJ2-2
clone_size: -
v_call: TRBV4-2
cdr3_nt: TGTGCCAGCAGCCAAGAAAACGGGAGGACCGGGGAGCTGTTTTTT
cdr3_aa: CASSQENGRTGELFF

d_call: -
j_call: TRBJ1-1
clone_size: -
v_call: TRBV6-1
cdr3_nt: TGTGCCAGCAGTCACACTGAAGCTTTCTTT
cdr3_aa: CASSHTEAFF

d_call: -
j_call: TRBJ1-5
clone_size: few
v_call: TRBV27
cdr3_nt: TGTGCCAGCAGTGGGGGGAGCAATCAGCCCCAGCATTTT
cdr3_aa: CASSGGSNQPQHF

d_call: TRBD1
j_call: TRBJ2-7
clone_size: -
v_call: TRBV5-6
cdr3_nt: TGTGCCAGCAGCATGACAGGGGGCAGGTACGAGCAGTACTTC
cdr3_aa: CASSMTGGRYEQYF

d_call: -
j_call: TRBJ1-1
clone_size: -
v_call: TRBV25-1
cdr3_nt: TGTGCCAGCAGCCGGACAGCGAACACTGAAGCTTTCTTT
cdr3_aa: CASSRTANTEAFF

d_call: -
j_call: TRBJ1-1
clone_size: few
v_call: TRBV30
cdr3_nt: TGTGCCTGGAATCTCGGGGTCCGGTCTGGAGCTTTCTTT
cdr3_aa: CAWNLGVRSGAFF

d_call: -
j_call: TRBJ1-1
clone_size: -
v_call: TRBV20-1
cdr3_nt: TGCATTAGCCCAGGGTTACCTGAAGCTTTCTTT
cdr3_aa: CISPGLPEAFF

d_call: TRBD1
j_call: TRBJ2-7
clone_size: -
v_call: TRBV3-1/TRBV3-2
cdr3_nt: TGTGCCAGCAGCCCCTACAGGGGGTCCTACGAGCAGTACTTC
cdr3_aa: CASSPYRGSYEQYF

d_call: TRBD2
j_call: TRBJ2-1
clone_size: few
v_call: TRBV9
cdr3_nt: TGTGCCAGCAGCGTTAGGACTAGCGGCCTCGGTGAGCAGTTCTTC
cdr3_aa: CASSVRTSGLGEQFF

d_call: -
j_call: TRBJ1-2
clone_size: few
v_call: TRBV3-1/TRBV3-2
cdr3_nt: TGTGCCAGCAGCCAAGTTTCCCAAGCAGTTGGCTACACCTTC
cdr3_aa: CASSQVSQAVGYTF

d_call: TRBD2
j_call: TRBJ2-3
clone_size: few
v_call: TRBV29-1
cdr3_nt: TGCAGCGTTGAACGGGGACTAGCGGGGGTTAGCACAGATACGCAGTATTTT
cdr3_aa: CSVERGLAGVSTDTQYF

d_call: TRBD2
j_call: TRBJ2-3
clone_size: -
v_call: TRBV9
cdr3_nt: TGTGCCAGCAGCCCCCGCGGGGGGCGGGGGGCGGATACGCAGTATTTT
cdr3_aa: CASSPRGGRGADTQYF

d_call: -
j_call: TRBJ2-3
clone_size: -
v_call: TRBV13
cdr3_nt: TGTGCCAGCAGCTTAGAGTTGGAAACGCAGTATTTT
cdr3_aa: CASSLELETQYF

d_call: -
j_call: TRBJ2-2
clone_size: few
v_call: TRBV3-1/TRBV3-2
cdr3_nt: TGTGCCAGCAGCCTAACTAGAAGGACACCCGGGGAGCTGTTTTTT
cdr3_aa: CASSLTRRTPGELFF

d_call: -
j_call: TRBJ2-2
clone_size: -
v_call: TRBV19
cdr3_nt: TGTGCCAGTAGTATTGGAGCGCGGGATCTGTTTTTT
cdr3_aa: CASSIGARDLFF

d_call: -
j_call: TRBJ2-7
clone_size: -
v_call: TRBV28
cdr3_nt: TGTGCCAGCAGCTCGGTTAAGTACGAGCAGTACTTC
cdr3_aa: CASSSVKYEQYF

d_call: TRBD1
j_call: TRBJ2-1
clone_size: -
v_call: TRBV4-2
cdr3_nt: TGTGCCAGCAGCCAGTACCCCGGGACAGGGGTATACAATGAGCAGTTCTTC
cdr3_aa: CASSQYPGTGVYNEQFF

d_call: TRBD1
j_call: TRBJ1-5
clone_size: once
v_call: TRBV6-2/TRBV6-3
cdr3_nt: TGTGCCAGCAGTGACCCAGGGGGGTCCTATCAGCCCCAGCATTTT
cdr3_aa: CASSDPGGSYQPQHF

d_call: TRBD1
j_call: TRBJ2-1
clone_size: once
v_call: TRBV19
cdr3_nt: TGTGCCAGTAGTTCACTTACCGGGACAGTTAACAATGAGCAGTTCTTC
cdr3_aa: CASSSLTGTVNNEQFF

d_call: -
j_call: TRBJ2-2
clone_size: -
v_call: TRBV2
cdr3_nt: TGTGCCAGCAGTAGGACAGGGAGGGTGTTCACCGGGGAGCTGTTTTTT
cdr3_aa: CASSRTGRVFTGELFF

d_call: TRBD1
j_call: TRBJ1-2
clone_size: -
v_call: TRBV7-9
cdr3_nt: TGTGCCAGCACCTTGGGACAGTTCTATGGCTACACCTTC
cdr3_aa: CASTLGQFYGYTF

d_call: -
j_call: TRBJ1-6
clone_size: -
v_call: TRBV7-9
cdr3_nt: TGTGCCAGCAGCTCCCAGCCCGATTCACCCCTCCACTTT
cdr3_aa: CASSSQPDSPLHF

d_call: -
j_call: TRBJ2-5
clone_size: -
v_call: TRBV6-5
cdr3_nt: TGTGCCAGCAGTTACTCCGTAACCCACCAAGAGACCCAGTACTTC
cdr3_aa: CASSYSVTHQETQYF

d_call: -
j_call: TRBJ2-7
clone_size: -
v_call: TRBV15
cdr3_nt: TGTGCCACCAGCAGAGATCTGGGGCGAGAGCAGTACTTC
cdr3_aa: CATSRDLGREQYF

d_call: -
j_call: TRBJ1-5
clone_size: -
v_call: TRBV19
cdr3_nt: TGTGCCAGTAGGCAGAATACCGATCAGCCCCAGCATTTT
cdr3_aa: CASRQNTDQPQHF

d_call: TRBD1
j_call: TRBJ1-6
clone_size: -
v_call: TRBV9
cdr3_nt: TGTGCCAGCAGCGTAACAGGGGACAGCAATTCACCCCTCCACTTT
cdr3_aa: CASSVTGDSNSPLHF

d_call: -
j_call: TRBJ2-7
clone_size: -
v_call: TRBV29-1
cdr3_nt: TGCAGCGTGGCTGGGGAGTTTTCCTACGAGCAGTACTTC
cdr3_aa: CSVAGEFSYEQYF

d_call: TRBD1
j_call: TRBJ1-2
clone_size: -
v_call: TRBV5-1
cdr3_nt: TGCGCCAGCAGCGACCGGACAGGGGAGGACTATGGCTACACCTTC
cdr3_aa: CASSDRTGEDYGYTF

d_call: -
j_call: TRBJ1-5
clone_size: -
v_call: TRBV12-3/TRBV12-4
cdr3_nt: TGTGCCAGCAGTTTACGGAGCAATCAGCCCCAGCATTTT
cdr3_aa: CASSLRSNQPQHF

d_call: TRBD1
j_call: TRBJ1-2
clone_size: -
v_call: TRBV19
cdr3_nt: TGTGCCAGTAGTCCCGGGACAGTGGACAACTATGGCTACACCTTC
cdr3_aa: CASSPGTVDNYGYTF

d_call: -
j_call: TRBJ1-6
clone_size: -
v_call: TRBV6-5
cdr3_nt: TGTGCCAGCAGTCCTGACAGGTCGTATTCACCCCTCCACTTT
cdr3_aa: CASSPDRSYSPLHF

d_call: -
j_call: TRBJ1-5
clone_size: -
v_call: TRBV7-2
cdr3_nt: TGTGCCAGCAGCTTAGGCCGCAATCAGCCCCAGCATTTT
cdr3_aa: CASSLGRNQPQHF

d_call: -
j_call: TRBJ2-6
clone_size: -
v_call: TRBV19
cdr3_nt: TGTGCCAGTAGTACCAACTCAGGCGGCTCTGGGGCCAACGTCCTGACTTTC
cdr3_aa: CASSTNSGGSGANVLTF

d_call: -
j_call: TRBJ1-6
clone_size: -
v_call: TRBV6-1
cdr3_nt: TGTGCCAGCAGTTCTTCCCCACAGCGGAATTCACCCCTCCACTTT
cdr3_aa: CASSSSPQRNSPLHF

d_call: TRBD1
j_call: TRBJ1-1
clone_size: -
v_call: TRBV29-1
cdr3_nt: TGCAGCGTACAGGGGAGGAGGGGCACTGAAGCTTTCTTT
cdr3_aa: CSVQGRRGTEAFF

d_call: TRBD1
j_call: TRBJ2-7
clone_size: -
v_call: TRBV9
cdr3_nt: TGTGCCAGCAGCACTTCGACAGGGGGCTACGAGCAGTACTTC
cdr3_aa: CASSTSTGGYEQYF

d_call: -
j_call: TRBJ2-7
clone_size: -
v_call: TRBV5-5
cdr3_nt: TGTGCCAGCAGCCTGGGTAGCTCCTACGAGCAGTACTTC
cdr3_aa: CASSLGSSYEQYF

d_call: TRBD2
j_call: TRBJ2-3
clone_size: -
v_call: TRBV19
cdr3_nt: TGTGCCAGTAGTCCCGGTGGGGCGGGGGGAGCAGATACGCAGTATTTT
cdr3_aa: CASSPGGAGGADTQYF

d_call: -
j_call: TRBJ2-5
clone_size: -
v_call: TRBV2
cdr3_nt: TGTGCCAGCACCGGTGGAGAGACCCAGTACTTC
cdr3_aa: CASTGGETQYF